The clone carrying this T cell receptor (beta chain) was picked up one time. This entry comes from a study of T cells in Graves' hyperthyroidism and ophthalmopathy. About the study: At initial diagnosis, before any treatment had begun, peripheral blood was obtained.

Amplified regions were TCR beta CDR3 sequences from RNA transcripts. Primed by the HTBI set, a first-round RT-PCR was run on the TCR CDR3. From the multiplex PCR reads, TCRdb called clonotypes with MiXCR, one entry per CDR3 protein. The sample carries about 270,000 distinct CDR3 sequences, 20% to 25% recorded once. The CDR3 consists of 14 residues. With 9 bases clipped from V and 4 bases from J, the junction kept 7 bases outside the gene matches. Germline V lookup: CDR1 MDHEN, CDR2 SYDVKM. Investigators excluded patients with uncontrolled infection, other autoimmune disease, pregnancy or lactation. Diagnoses used clinical symptoms, serum thyroxine and TRAb, thyroid ultrasound and orbital computed tomography.

The TCR originated in a man between 25 and 39 years old with Graves' ophthalmopathy. Sequences were obtained from blood. This chain links TRBV28 with TRBJ1-4; 8 bases match TRBD1. The CDR3 DNA follows: TGTGCCAGTTGCAGGGGGCTAAGTAATGAAAAACTGTTTTTT. As protein: CASCRGLSNEKLFF.